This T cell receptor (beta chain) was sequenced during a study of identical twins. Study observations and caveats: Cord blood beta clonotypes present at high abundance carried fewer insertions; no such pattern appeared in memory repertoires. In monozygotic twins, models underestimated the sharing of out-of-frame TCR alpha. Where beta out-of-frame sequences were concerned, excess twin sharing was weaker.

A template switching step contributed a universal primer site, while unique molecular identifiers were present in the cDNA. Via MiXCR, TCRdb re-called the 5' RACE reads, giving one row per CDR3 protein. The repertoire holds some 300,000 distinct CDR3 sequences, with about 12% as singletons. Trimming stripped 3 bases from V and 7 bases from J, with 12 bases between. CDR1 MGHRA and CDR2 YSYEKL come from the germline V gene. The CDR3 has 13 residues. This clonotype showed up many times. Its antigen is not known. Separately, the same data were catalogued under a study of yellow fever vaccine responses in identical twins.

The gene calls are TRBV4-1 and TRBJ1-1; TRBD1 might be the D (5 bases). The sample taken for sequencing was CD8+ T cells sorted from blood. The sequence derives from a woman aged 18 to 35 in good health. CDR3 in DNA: TGCGCCAGCAGCCACCTCCGGGACGGTGAAGCTTTCTTT. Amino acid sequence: CASSHLRDGEAFF.